This is a list of T cell receptor beta chains from one sample in a study of cytomegalovirus exposure and HLA in healthy donors. TCRdb's copy holds only in-frame clones and misses some; the assay was immunoSEQ multiplex PCR. The sample lists approximately 130,000 clones; around four fifths were seen once. The source material was PBMCs. These receptors originate from a boy aged 2 to 10 in good health and CMV-seronegative. Each CDR3 is given with its conserved first and last residue. A D gene is named only where the DNA matches it firmly. Only part of the rows carry a size: once, few, many, or a class if the clone is expanded.

j_call clone_size v_call d_call cdr3_aa cdr3_nt
TRBJ1-1 . TRBV30 . CAWTLTGGRATEAFF TGTGCCTGGACTCTAACGGGGGGCAGGGCCACTGAAGCTTTCTTT
TRBJ2-1 . TRBV6-1 TRBD2 CASSALAGAEGYEQFF TGTGCCAGCAGTGCCCTAGCGGGAGCGGAGGGATATGAGCAGTTCTTC
TRBJ1-1 . TRBV7-9 . CASSPRGGTEAFF TGTGCCAGCAGCCCCCGCGGGGGCACTGAAGCTTTCTTT
TRBJ2-1 . TRBV6-1 . CASSEVGRGLANEQFF TGTGCCAGCAGTGAAGTGGGGCGGGGGCTCGCCAATGAGCAGTTCTTC
TRBJ2-6 . TRBV15 . CATYRILHSGANVLTF TGTGCCACTTACAGGATACTACACTCTGGGGCCAACGTCCTGACTTTC
TRBJ1-2 once TRBV4-1 TRBD1 CASSPMHIPDREKGYGYTF TGCGCCAGCAGCCCGATGCACATACCGGACAGGGAAAAGGGCTATGGCTACACCTTC
TRBJ2-1 . TRBV9 . CASSRGNEQFF TGTGCCAGCAGCAGGGGCAATGAGCAGTTCTTC
TRBJ1-1 . TRBV10-3 . CAISESQRGGGEAFF TGTGCCATCAGTGAGTCCCAAAGGGGCGGAGGGGAAGCTTTCTTT
TRBJ1-2 few TRBV5-6 . CASSWEGAWDYGYTF TGTGCCAGCAGTTGGGAAGGGGCTTGGGACTATGGCTACACCTTC
TRBJ1-1 few TRBV2 . CASSEQIMNTEAFF TGTGCCAGCAGCGAGCAAATTATGAACACTGAAGCTTTCTTT
TRBJ2-7 . TRBV18 TRBD1 CASSPGQGVHEQYF TGTGCCAGCTCACCGGGACAGGGAGTACACGAGCAGTACTTC
TRBJ1-1 . TRBV12-5 TRBD1 CASGLGTGMNTEAFF TGTGCTAGTGGTTTAGGGACAGGGATGAACACTGAAGCTTTCTTT
TRBJ1-5 . TRBV30 . CASGSDGNQPQHF TGTGCGTCGGGGTCGGACGGCAATCAGCCCCAGCATTTT
TRBJ1-1 . TRBV18 . CASSPANSPAGAFF TGTGCCAGCTCACCTGCGAACAGTCCCGCGGGGGCTTTCTTT
TRBJ2-1 once TRBV7-3 TRBD2 CASSYVAGNYNEQFF TGTGCCAGCAGCTACGTAGCGGGGAACTACAATGAGCAGTTCTTC
TRBJ1-2 . TRBV5-8 . CASSFAGPSYGYTF TGTGCCAGCAGCTTTGCAGGTCCTTCCTATGGCTACACCTTC
TRBJ1-2 . TRBV30 . CAWMYGTDYGYTF TGTGCCTGGATGTACGGTACAGACTATGGCTACACCTTC
TRBJ1-6 . TRBV30 . CAWSHRNRSYNSPLHF TGTGCCTGGAGCCACAGGAATAGGTCCTATAATTCACCCCTCCACTTT
TRBJ1-4 . TRBV19 . CASSQPPQLANEKLFF TGTGCCAGTAGCCAACCGCCACAGCTTGCGAATGAAAAACTGTTTTTT
TRBJ2-5 . TRBV19 . CASSPTGSRQETQYF TGTGCCAGTAGTCCCACAGGGAGTCGACAAGAGACCCAGTACTTC
TRBJ2-3 few TRBV6-4 . CASSDSQGADTQYF TGTGCCAGCAGTGACTCGCAGGGCGCAGATACGCAGTATTTT
TRBJ2-2 once TRBV7-3 TRBD2 CASSLSTSGSGELFF TGTGCCAGCAGCTTAAGTACTAGCGGGAGCGGGGAGCTGTTTTTT
TRBJ2-7 . TRBV25-1 TRBD1 CASSETDRDSDEQYF TGTGCCAGCAGTGAGACAGACAGGGATTCGGACGAGCAGTACTTC
TRBJ2-3 . TRBV4-2 . CASSQDGRADTQYF TGTGCCAGCAGCCAAGATGGGCGGGCGGATACGCAGTATTTT
TRBJ2-2 . TRBV9 . CASSDGTNTGELFF TGTGCCAGCAGCGACGGGACTAACACCGGGGAGCTGTTTTTT
TRBJ1-1 . TRBV21-1 . CASSKGDRRPPNTEAFF TGTGCCAGCAGCAAAGGGGACAGAAGACCTCCGAACACTGAAGCTTTCTTT
TRBJ1-5 . TRBV30 TRBD1 CACSSRFLGGPQHF TGTGCCTGTTCTTCCAGGTTTTTAGGGGGCCCCCAGCATTTT
TRBJ2-1 . TRBV10-1 TRBD2 CASSEAGSGRDAQFF TGCGCCAGCAGTGAGGCGGGGAGTGGGAGGGATGCGCAGTTCTTC
TRBJ1-2 . TRBV5-1 . CASSSSGVGYTF TGCGCCAGCAGCTCCTCAGGGGTTGGCTACACCTTC
TRBJ1-5 . TRBV7-2 TRBD1 CASSSTGLGNQPQHF TGTGCCAGCAGCTCGACAGGGCTTGGCAATCAGCCCCAGCATTTT
TRBJ2-1 . TRBV2 TRBD2 CASSEDAGAMYNEQFF TGTGCCAGCAGTGAAGACGCGGGAGCTATGTACAATGAGCAGTTCTTC
TRBJ1-5 . TRBV19 TRBD1 CASSRARDRGYSNQPQHF TGTGCCAGTAGTAGGGCCCGGGACAGGGGCTATAGCAATCAGCCCCAGCATTTT
TRBJ2-2 . TRBV4-2 . CASSQDDRPTGELFF TGTGCCAGCAGCCAAGATGACAGACCCACCGGGGAGCTGTTTTTT
TRBJ2-7 . TRBV10-3 . CAISARDIISDGQYF TGTGCCATCAGTGCCCGGGACATCATTTCAGACGGGCAGTACTTC
TRBJ1-1 . TRBV5-4 TRBD1 CASSSWTGATNTEAFF TGTGCCAGCAGCTCCTGGACAGGGGCGACGAACACTGAAGCTTTCTTT
TRBJ2-3 . TRBV7-9 TRBD1 CASSLSTGGTDTQYF TGTGCCAGCAGCCTATCGACAGGGGGGACAGATACGCAGTATTTT
TRBJ1-2 . TRBV5-6 TRBD1 CASSLEGAGRVGGYTF TGTGCCAGCAGCTTGGAGGGGGCAGGGCGAGTGGGAGGCTACACCTTC
TRBJ1-4 . TRBV2 TRBD1 CASSEETGSEKLFF TGTGCCAGCAGTGAGGAGACAGGGAGTGAAAAACTGTTTTTT
TRBJ2-1 . TRBV27 TRBD2 CASSLAGYNEQFF TGTGCCAGCAGCCTAGCGGGGTACAATGAGCAGTTCTTC
TRBJ2-5 . TRBV18 . CASSRGIQETQYF TGTGCCAGCTCACGAGGGATCCAAGAGACCCAGTACTTC